This is a list of T cell receptor beta chains from one sample in a study of OX40 agonist ivuxolimab in advanced cancers. Repertoires were generated with immunoSEQ multiplex PCR, while TCRdb's copy carries only in-frame clones and drops some. This sample has tens of thousands of clones, with more than 80% found just once. This sample comprised CD4+ or CD8+ T cells sorted from blood, obtained in a trial of the OX40 agonist ivuxolimab. These receptors were collected from an adult with an advanced solid tumor such as melanoma, head and neck, liver or kidney cancer. The CDR3 runs from the conserved cysteine through the conserved F or W. A D gene is named only where the DNA matches it firmly. Size values are once, few and many counts, or a class for expanded clones, and some rows have none.

NA,TRBJ1-5,NA,TRBV30,TGTGCCTGGAGTGGAGGGGGTTTCAGCAATCAGCCCCAGCATTTT,CAWSGGGFSNQPQHF
NA,TRBJ1-1,TRBD1,TRBV29-1,TGCAGCGTCCGACAGGGGTCTTTGGACACTGAAGCTTTCTTT,CSVRQGSLDTEAFF
NA,TRBJ2-3,TRBD2,TRBV5-1,TGCGCCAGCAGTTTGGGACTAGCGGGAGTAGTAGATACGCAGTATTTT,CASSLGLAGVVDTQYF
NA,TRBJ1-4,NA,TRBV5-3,TGTGCCAGAAGCTTGTGCTATGAGGGACTGTTTTTT,CARSLCYEGLFF
NA,TRBJ2-7,TRBD1,TRBV5-1,TGCGCCAGCAGCCAACTCGGGACAGGCCCCTACGAGCAGTACTTC,CASSQLGTGPYEQYF
NA,TRBJ2-7,NA,TRBV18,TGTGCCAGCTCACCACCGGGGTCGGTCCACGAGCAGTACTTC,CASSPPGSVHEQYF
NA,TRBJ1-2,TRBD1,TRBV27,TGTGCCAGCAGCCGGACAGGGGGACTGGACTATGGCTACACCTTC,CASSRTGGLDYGYTF
few,TRBJ2-1,NA,TRBV6-6,TGTGCCAGCAGTTGGGACGGGCGGGCTGAGCAGTTCTTC,CASSWDGRAEQFF
NA,TRBJ1-1,NA,TRBV6-6,TGTGCCAGCAGTTACGGGGCAGGGGACGCGGCCACTGAAGCTTTCTTT,CASSYGAGDAATEAFF
NA,TRBJ2-1,NA,TRBV7-8,TGTGCCAGCAGCTCGAGACGGATCTTCAAAATCTCCTACAATGAGCAGTTCTTC,CASSSRRIFKISYNEQFF
NA,TRBJ2-3,NA,TRBV18,TGTGCCAGCGCAAGCAGCGGCGCCACAGATACGCAGTATTTT,CASASSGATDTQYF
NA,TRBJ2-7,NA,TRBV5-1,TGCGCCAGCAGCTTGGGCCCGGGAATTGAGAGCGAGCAGTACTTC,CASSLGPGIESEQYF
NA,TRBJ1-5,NA,TRBV30,TGTGCCTGGAGTAGAGCCCCCGGTCAGCCCCAGCATTTT,CAWSRAPGQPQHF
NA,TRBJ1-1,TRBD1,TRBV6-5,TGTGCCAGCAGTTACACAAGGACAGGGGTAGGTGAAGCTTTCTTT,CASSYTRTGVGEAFF
NA,TRBJ2-5,NA,TRBV6-5,TGTGCCAGCAGTTACGGGGGGGCCCCAGAGACCCAGTACTTC,CASSYGGAPETQYF
NA,TRBJ2-5,NA,TRBV4-3,TGCGCCAGCAGCCAAGTTAGGGGGTTCGGCCTCCAAGAGACCCAGTACTTC,CASSQVRGFGLQETQYF
NA,TRBJ2-5,NA,TRBV19,TGTGCCAGTAGTATAGGGGGACCAGGGCGAGTCAAGACCCAGTACTTC,CASSIGGPGRVKTQYF
NA,TRBJ1-2,TRBD1,TRBV19,TGTGCCAGCCAGGGGGGTGGTGGCTACACCTTC,CASQGGGGYTF
few,TRBJ2-2,NA,TRBV9,TGTGCCAGCAGCCGAAATCCGGCAGGCACCGGGGAGCTGTTTTTT,CASSRNPAGTGELFF
NA,TRBJ1-5,TRBD1,TRBV6-6,TGTGCCAGCAGGACGGGGACAGCCAATCAGCCCCAGCATTTT,CASRTGTANQPQHF
few,TRBJ1-4,NA,TRBV5-1,TGCGCCAGCAGCTTGTCGACAGGAACTAATGAAAAACTGTTTTTT,CASSLSTGTNEKLFF
NA,TRBJ2-1,TRBD2,TRBV29-1,TGCAGCGCCCGTGCTGGTAGCGGGGGCTACAATGAGCAGTTCTTC,CSARAGSGGYNEQFF
NA,TRBJ1-4,NA,TRBV30,TGTGCCTGGAGCCCGATGGAGGGTGAAAAACTGTTTTTT,CAWSPMEGEKLFF
NA,TRBJ1-2,NA,TRBV6-5,TGTGCCAGCCGAGACACCGGGACGTTGGAATGGGGCTACACCTTC,CASRDTGTLEWGYTF
NA,TRBJ2-5,TRBD2,TRBV29-1,TGCAGCGTAGGGGGACTAGCGGGAGTCGAGACCCAGTACTTC,CSVGGLAGVETQYF
NA,TRBJ1-1,NA,TRBV6-5,TGTGCCAGCAGTTACCCTGAAAGCGGCACTGAAGCTTTCTTT,CASSYPESGTEAFF
once,TRBJ1-2,NA,TRBV18,TGTGCCAGCTCACCCTCCGCAGCGTCGCCGAGTGAGACTGGCTACACCTTC,CASSPSAASPSETGYTF
NA,TRBJ1-6,TRBD1,TRBV19,TGTGCCAGTAGGAACACAGGGGTTAATTCACCCCTCCACTTT,CASRNTGVNSPLHF
once,TRBJ2-2,NA,TRBV4-1,TGCGCCAGCAGCCAAGGCAGCTTACTCACCGGGGAGCTGTTTTTT,CASSQGSLLTGELFF
NA,TRBJ1-2,NA,TRBV15,TGTGCCACCAGCAGAGAAGCTAACATCAACTATGGCTACACCTTC,CATSREANINYGYTF
NA,TRBJ2-7,NA,TRBV29-1,TGCAGCGTTGCCCGACAGCAAGCCTACGAGCAGTACTTC,CSVARQQAYEQYF
NA,TRBJ2-7,NA,TRBV5-4,TGTGCCAGCAGCATGAGGGGTGGCTACGAGCAGTACTTC,CASSMRGGYEQYF
NA,TRBJ2-5,NA,TRBV27,TGTGCCAGCAGCTCGACAGCCCAAGAGACCCAGTACTTC,CASSSTAQETQYF
NA,TRBJ2-1,NA,TRBV27,TGTGCCAGCAGTTTACGATCCGGGAAGGGCAATGAGCAGTTCTTC,CASSLRSGKGNEQFF
NA,TRBJ2-1,TRBD2,TRBV19,TGTGCCAGTAGTATCAGACTAGCGGGAGTAGGGGCCAACTACAATGAGCAGTTCTTC,CASSIRLAGVGANYNEQFF
NA,TRBJ1-6,NA,TRBV7-6,TGTGCCAGCAGCTTATCTGGGCCCTATAATTCACCCCTCCACTTT,CASSLSGPYNSPLHF
NA,TRBJ2-4,NA,TRBV2,TGTGCCAGCAGTGAAGCGCGTGGGGGAATGGGCAAAAACATTCAGTACTTC,CASSEARGGMGKNIQYF
NA,TRBJ2-1,TRBD2,TRBV19,TGTGCCAGTAGTACACTAGCGGGAGGGCCCAATGAGCAGTTCTTC,CASSTLAGGPNEQFF
once,TRBJ2-7,TRBD1,TRBV7-9,TGTGCCAGCAGCCGGACAGGGGGAGGGGACGAGCAGTACTTC,CASSRTGGGDEQYF
NA,TRBJ1-1,TRBD1,TRBV19,TGTGCCAGCGTAGTAACAGGGGGAGGCACTGAAGCTTTCTTT,CASVVTGGGTEAFF
NA,TRBJ1-5,NA,TRBV7-9,TGTGCCAGCAGCTTAGCGGATCAGCCCCAGCATTTT,CASSLADQPQHF
NA,TRBJ2-5,TRBD1,TRBV15,TGTGCCACCAGCCGCGCCGGGACAGGACAAGAGACCCAGTACTTC,CATSRAGTGQETQYF
NA,TRBJ2-7,TRBD1,TRBV7-3,TGTGCCAGCAGCCACGGGACAGAGGGAGAGCAGTACTTC,CASSHGTEGEQYF
NA,TRBJ2-5,NA,TRBV5-1,TGCGCCAGCCATGCGAAAGAGACCCAGTACTTC,CASHAKETQYF
NA,TRBJ1-4,NA,TRBV2,TGTGCCACCTCGGGGCTAGGTGAAAAACTGTTTTTT,CATSGLGEKLFF
NA,TRBJ1-5,TRBD1,TRBV7-3,TGTGCCAGCAGCCCCCCCGACAGGGGGCGTAGTCAGCCCCAGCATTTT,CASSPPDRGRSQPQHF
NA,TRBJ1-4,TRBD1,TRBV5-1,TGCGCCAGCAGCGGACAGGGCATTAATGAAAAACTGTTTTTT,CASSGQGINEKLFF
NA,TRBJ1-6,NA,TRBV5-4,TGTGCCAGCAGCAGACTAGACCAGGGCGCGGCACCCCTCCACTTT,CASSRLDQGAAPLHF
NA,TRBJ2-5,NA,TRBV7-3,TGTGCCAGCAGCTTATTGGGCACCTTGGAAGGGGAGACCCAGTACTTC,CASSLLGTLEGETQYF
NA,TRBJ1-6,NA,TRBV7-8,TGTGCCAGCAGCTCCTACAGACTCATGTATAATTCACCCCTCCACTTT,CASSSYRLMYNSPLHF